This TCR beta chain stems from a study of T cells in localized non-small cell lung cancer. Clones were read by immunoSEQ multiplex PCR, and TCRdb kept only the in-frame ones, dropping some. In the table there are over 40,000 clones, around 80% of which are singletons. Germline CDR1 is SGHNT and CDR2 is YENEEA. CDR3 length equals 17 residues. Trimming took 3 bases from V and 3 from J; bases not matched to a gene: 7. This clone was found a few times. This specimen consisted of peripheral blood mononuclear cells, obtained before any cancer treatment. This sequence was found in a man between 40 and 69 years old with stage III lung adenocarcinoma. The chain combines TRBV11-3 with TRBJ2-2, with 10 bases lining up with TRBD2. This CDR3 reads CASSLGAGGPHTGELFF. The CDR3, as DNA: TGTGCCAGCAGCTTGGGAGCGGGAGGGCCCCACACCGGGGAGCTGTTTTTT.